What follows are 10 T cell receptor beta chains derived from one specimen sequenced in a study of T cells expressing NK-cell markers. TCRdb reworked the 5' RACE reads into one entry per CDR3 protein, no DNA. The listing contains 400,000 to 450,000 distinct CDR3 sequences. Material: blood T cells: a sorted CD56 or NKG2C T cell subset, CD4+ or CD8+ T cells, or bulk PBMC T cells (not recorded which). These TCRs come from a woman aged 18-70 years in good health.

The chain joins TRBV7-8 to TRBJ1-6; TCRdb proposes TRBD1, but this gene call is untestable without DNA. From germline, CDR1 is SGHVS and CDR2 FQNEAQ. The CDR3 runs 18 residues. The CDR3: CASSLFTRTGTGDSPLHF.

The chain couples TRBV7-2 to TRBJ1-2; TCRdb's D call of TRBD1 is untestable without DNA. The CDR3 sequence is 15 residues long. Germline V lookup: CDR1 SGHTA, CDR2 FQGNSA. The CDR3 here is CASSTDRGDNYGYTF.

CDR3 in amino acids: CASSSTGQAPGANVLTF. The chain employs TRBV7-2 and TRBJ2-6; TCRdb names TRBD1, which stays unverified in the absence of DNA. Germline V CDR1 and CDR2: SGHTA, FQGNSA. The CDR3 is 17 residues long.

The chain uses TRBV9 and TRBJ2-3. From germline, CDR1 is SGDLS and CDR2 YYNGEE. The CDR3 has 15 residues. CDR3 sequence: CASSVASSSTDTQYF.

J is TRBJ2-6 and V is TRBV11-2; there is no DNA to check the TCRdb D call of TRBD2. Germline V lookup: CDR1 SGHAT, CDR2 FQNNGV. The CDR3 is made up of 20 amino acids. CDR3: CASSLIAIAGGSSGANVLTF.

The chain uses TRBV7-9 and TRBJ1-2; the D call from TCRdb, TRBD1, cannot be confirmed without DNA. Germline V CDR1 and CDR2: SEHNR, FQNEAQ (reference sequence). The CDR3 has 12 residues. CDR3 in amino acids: CASMTGEGGYTF.

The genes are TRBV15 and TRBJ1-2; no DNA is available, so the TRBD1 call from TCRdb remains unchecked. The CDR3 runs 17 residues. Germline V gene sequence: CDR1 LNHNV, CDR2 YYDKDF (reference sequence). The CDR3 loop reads CATSRVTGQGGNYGYTF.

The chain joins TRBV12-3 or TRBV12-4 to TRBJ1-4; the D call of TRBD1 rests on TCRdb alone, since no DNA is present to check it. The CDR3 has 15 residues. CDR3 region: CASSLLEGGSEKLFF.

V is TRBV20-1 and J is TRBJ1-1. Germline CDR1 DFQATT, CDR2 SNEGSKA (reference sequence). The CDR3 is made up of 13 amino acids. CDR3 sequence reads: CSYGFGSATEAFF.

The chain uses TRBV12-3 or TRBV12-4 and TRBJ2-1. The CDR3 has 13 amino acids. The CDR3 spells CASSLWVYNEQFF.